Following are 7 T cell receptor beta chains from one sample sequenced in a study of beta chain features in type 1 diabetes. The isolated RNA, all of it, was reverse transcribed, so expressed TCRB transcripts were what got sequenced. Sequenced by immunoSEQ multiplex PCR; TCRdb stores in-frame clones only, minus some. The sample lists approximately 150,000 clones, roughly 10% occurring once. The sequenced sample was naive CD4+ T cells from blood. These receptors originate from a man aged 18 to 30 in good health.

This clone has just a few counts. The J gene is TRBJ2-2, the V gene TRBV11-2; weak D call: TRBD1 (7 bases). Looked up from germline, CDR1 is SGHAT and CDR2 is FQNNGV. The CDR3 extends over 15 amino acids. V was cut by 5 bases and J by 4 bases, with 14 bases left in between. The CDR3 coding sequence is TGTGCCAGCAGCCTCCCCCAGGGGGGCACCGGGGAGCTGTTTTTT. Translating gives CASSLPQGGTGELFF.

The table lists this clone with a few counts. This chain joins TRBV7-9 and TRBJ2-1, with D perhaps matching TRBD2 (6 bases). The germline gives CDR1 SEHNR, CDR2 FQNEAQ (reference sequence). The CDR3 sequence is 12 residues long. Trimming took off 4 bases at V and 15 bases at J, with 16 bases between the two ends. The CDR3 nucleotides read TGTGCCAGCAGCTCCCCGGGAACGGGGGTGTTCTTC. Translation: CASSSPGTGVFF.

The sample holds many counts of this clone. The CDR3 DNA reads TGTGCCATCAGTGAAGCGGGGGGCCCGGAAGAGACCCAGTACTTC. Translated: CAISEAGGPEETQYF. The chain couples TRBV10-3 to TRBJ2-5; 9 bases fit TRBD2. Germline loops: CDR1 ENHRY, CDR2 SYGVKD. The CDR3 contains 15 residues. The V segment lost 3 bases and the J segment 3 bases; nucleotides outside the gene matches: 5.

This chain links TRBV21-1 with TRBJ2-5; TRBD1, the table's D call, lacks a check against the DNA. TRBV21-1 represents a pseudogene. The CDR3 has 16 amino acids. CDR3 sequence: CASSKPWDRAEETQYF. The CDR3 DNA reads as TGTGCCAGCAGCAAACCATGGGACAGGGCGGAAGAGACCCAGTACTTC.

The CDR3, as DNA: TGTGCCAGCAGCCAAGAGCGACAGGGGATCAATCAGCCCCAGCATTTT. Translated: CASSQERQGINQPQHF. The chain links TRBV4-2 to TRBJ1-5; TRBD1 aligns across 8 bases. Germline V gene sequence: CDR1 LGHNA, CDR2 YNFKEQ. The CDR3 has 16 residues. J gave up 3 bases and V 0 bases, and 4 bases lay outside the gene matches.

This rearrangement joins TRBV10-2 to TRBJ2-3; D is unresolved. This CDR3 has 12 residues. CDR1 and CDR2 (germline): WSHSY, SAAADI. The V end lost 0 bases, the J end lost 6 bases, and 4 bases lay between the germline ends. The CDR3 DNA reads TGCGCCAGCAGTGAGTCTTCGGATACGCAGTATTTT. Translating it yields CASSESSDTQYF.

This sequence joins TRBV19 and TRBJ1-3, with TRBD1 identical over 8 bases. CDR1 and CDR2 (germline): LNHDA, SQIVND (reference sequence). The CDR3 has 16 residues. Germline trimming cut 8 bases from V and 3 bases from J; bases unmatched to any gene: 12. The CDR3 loop reads CASRHRGSSFGNTIYF. The CDR3 DNA is TGTGCCAGTCGCCACAGGGGGTCTTCTTTTGGAAACACCATATATTTT.